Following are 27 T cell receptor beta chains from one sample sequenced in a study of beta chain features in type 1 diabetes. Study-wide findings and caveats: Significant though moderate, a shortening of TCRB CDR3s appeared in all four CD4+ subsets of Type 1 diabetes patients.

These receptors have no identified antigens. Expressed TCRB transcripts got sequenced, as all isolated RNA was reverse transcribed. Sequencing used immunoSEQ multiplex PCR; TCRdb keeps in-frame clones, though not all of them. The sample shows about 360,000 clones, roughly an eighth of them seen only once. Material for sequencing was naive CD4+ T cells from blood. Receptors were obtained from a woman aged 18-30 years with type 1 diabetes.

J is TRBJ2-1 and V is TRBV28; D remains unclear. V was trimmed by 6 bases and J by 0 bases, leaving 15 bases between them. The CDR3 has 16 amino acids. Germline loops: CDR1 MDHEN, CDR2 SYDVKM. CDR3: CASRPTGRSSYNEQFF. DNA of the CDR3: TGTGCCAGCAGACCGACCGGCCGGAGCTCCTACAATGAGCAGTTCTTC.

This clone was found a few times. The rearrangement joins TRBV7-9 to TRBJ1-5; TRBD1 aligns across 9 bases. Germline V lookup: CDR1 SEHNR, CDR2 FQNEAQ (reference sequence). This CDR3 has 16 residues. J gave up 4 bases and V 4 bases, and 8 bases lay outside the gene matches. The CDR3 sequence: CASSSSGTGTNQPQHF. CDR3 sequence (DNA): TGTGCCAGCAGCTCCTCCGGGACAGGGACTAATCAGCCCCAGCATTTT.

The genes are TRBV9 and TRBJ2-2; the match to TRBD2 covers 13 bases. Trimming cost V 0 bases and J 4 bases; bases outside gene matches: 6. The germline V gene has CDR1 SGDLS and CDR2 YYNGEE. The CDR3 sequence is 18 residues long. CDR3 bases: TGTGCCAGCAGCGTAGCTCCTACTAGCGGGAGGGGCACCGGGGAGCTGTTTTTT. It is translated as CASSVAPTSGRGTGELFF.

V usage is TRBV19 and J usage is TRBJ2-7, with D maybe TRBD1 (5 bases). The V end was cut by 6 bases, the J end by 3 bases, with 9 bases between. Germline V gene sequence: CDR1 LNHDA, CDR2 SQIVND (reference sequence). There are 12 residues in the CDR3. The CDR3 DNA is TGTGCCAGTAGCGATCAGGGCTACGAGCAGTACTTC. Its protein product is CASSDQGYEQYF.

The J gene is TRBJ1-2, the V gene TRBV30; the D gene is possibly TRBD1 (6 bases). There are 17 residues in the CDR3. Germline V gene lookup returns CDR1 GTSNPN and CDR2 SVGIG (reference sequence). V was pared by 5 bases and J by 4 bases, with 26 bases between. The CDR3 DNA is TGTGCCTGGGAGACCTCTGAGGGGGACCCTTTCCTCTATGGCTACACCTTC. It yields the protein CAWETSEGDPFLYGYTF.

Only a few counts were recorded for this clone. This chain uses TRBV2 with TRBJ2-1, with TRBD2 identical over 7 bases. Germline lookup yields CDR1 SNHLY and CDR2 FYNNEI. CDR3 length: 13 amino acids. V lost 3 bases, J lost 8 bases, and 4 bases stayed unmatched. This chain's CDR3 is CASSERLADEQFF. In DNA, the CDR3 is TGTGCCAGCAGTGAGCGACTAGCCGATGAGCAGTTCTTC.

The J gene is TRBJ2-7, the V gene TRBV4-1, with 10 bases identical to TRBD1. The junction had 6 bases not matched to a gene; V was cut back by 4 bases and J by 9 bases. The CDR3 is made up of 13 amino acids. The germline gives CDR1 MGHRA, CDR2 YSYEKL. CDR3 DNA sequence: TGCGCCAGCAGCCCCGTTGACAGGGGGCGGCAGTACTTC. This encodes CASSPVDRGRQYF.

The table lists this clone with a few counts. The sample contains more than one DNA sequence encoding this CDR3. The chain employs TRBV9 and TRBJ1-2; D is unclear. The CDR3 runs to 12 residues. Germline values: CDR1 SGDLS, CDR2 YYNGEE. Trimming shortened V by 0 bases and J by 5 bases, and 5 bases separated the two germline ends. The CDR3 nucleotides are TGTGCCAGCAGCGTAGGAGGGTATGGCTACACCTTC. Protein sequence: CASSVGGYGYTF.

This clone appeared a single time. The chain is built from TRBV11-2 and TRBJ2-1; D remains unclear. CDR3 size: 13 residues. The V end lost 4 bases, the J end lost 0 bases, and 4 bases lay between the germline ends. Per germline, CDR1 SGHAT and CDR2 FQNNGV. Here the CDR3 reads CASSSNSYNEQFF. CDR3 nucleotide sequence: TGTGCCAGCAGCTCCAACTCCTACAATGAGCAGTTCTTC.

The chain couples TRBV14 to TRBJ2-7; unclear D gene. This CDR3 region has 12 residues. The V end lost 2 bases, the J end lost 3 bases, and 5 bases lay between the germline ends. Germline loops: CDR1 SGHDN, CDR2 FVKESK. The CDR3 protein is CASSQSLYEQYF. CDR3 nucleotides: TGTGCCAGCAGCCAATCCCTCTACGAGCAGTACTTC.

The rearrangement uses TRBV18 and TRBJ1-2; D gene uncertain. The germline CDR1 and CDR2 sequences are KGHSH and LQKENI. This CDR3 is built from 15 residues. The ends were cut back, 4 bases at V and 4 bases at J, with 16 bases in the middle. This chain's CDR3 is CASSRNDNYAYGYTF. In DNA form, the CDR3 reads TGTGCCAGCTCACGTAATGACAATTACGCCTATGGCTACACCTTC.

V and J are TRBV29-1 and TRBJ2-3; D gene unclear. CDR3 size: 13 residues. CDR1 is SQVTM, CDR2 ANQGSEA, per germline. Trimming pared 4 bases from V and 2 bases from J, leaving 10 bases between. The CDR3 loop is CSVGHSNTDTQYF. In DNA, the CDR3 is TGCAGCGTTGGCCACTCAAACACAGATACGCAGTATTTT.

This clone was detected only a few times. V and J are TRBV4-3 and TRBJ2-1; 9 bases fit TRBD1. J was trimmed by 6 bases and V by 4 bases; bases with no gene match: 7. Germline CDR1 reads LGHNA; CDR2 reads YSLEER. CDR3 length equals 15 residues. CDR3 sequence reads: CASSPRTGVGNEQFF. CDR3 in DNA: TGCGCCAGCAGCCCACGGACAGGGGTAGGCAATGAGCAGTTCTTC.

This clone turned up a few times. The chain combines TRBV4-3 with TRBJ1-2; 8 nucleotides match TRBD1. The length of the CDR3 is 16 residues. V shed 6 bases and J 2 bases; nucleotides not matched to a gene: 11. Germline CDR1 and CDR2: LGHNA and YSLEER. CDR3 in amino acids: CASRQHERTGNYGYTF. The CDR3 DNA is TGCGCCAGCAGACAGCACGAGAGGACAGGGAACTATGGCTACACCTTC.

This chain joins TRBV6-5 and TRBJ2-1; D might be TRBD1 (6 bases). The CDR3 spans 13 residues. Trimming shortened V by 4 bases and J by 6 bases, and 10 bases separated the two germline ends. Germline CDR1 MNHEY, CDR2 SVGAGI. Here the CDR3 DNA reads TGTGCCAGCAGTTCCCGACAGGCCAATGAGCAGTTCTTC. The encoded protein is CASSSRQANEQFF.

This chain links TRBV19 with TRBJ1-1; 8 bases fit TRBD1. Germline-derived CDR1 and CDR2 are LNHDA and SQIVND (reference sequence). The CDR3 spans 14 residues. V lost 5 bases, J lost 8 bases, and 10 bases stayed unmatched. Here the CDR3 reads CASSYRQGTWEAFF. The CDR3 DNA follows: TGTGCCAGTAGTTACCGACAGGGGACATGGGAAGCTTTCTTT.

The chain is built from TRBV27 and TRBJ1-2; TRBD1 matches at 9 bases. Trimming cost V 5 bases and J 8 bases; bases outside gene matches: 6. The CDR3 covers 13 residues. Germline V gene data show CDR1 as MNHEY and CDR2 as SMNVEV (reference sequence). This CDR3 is CASSGQGSGGYTF. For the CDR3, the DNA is TGTGCCAGCAGTGGACAGGGGTCGGGGGGCTACACCTTC.

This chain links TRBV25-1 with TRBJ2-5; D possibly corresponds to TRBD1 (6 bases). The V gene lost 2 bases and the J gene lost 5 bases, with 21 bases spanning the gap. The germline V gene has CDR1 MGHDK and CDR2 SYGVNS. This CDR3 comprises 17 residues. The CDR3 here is CASSEGLAGVLVETQYF. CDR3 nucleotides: TGTGCCAGCAGTGAAGGGTTGGCAGGGGTGTTGGTCGAGACCCAGTACTTC.

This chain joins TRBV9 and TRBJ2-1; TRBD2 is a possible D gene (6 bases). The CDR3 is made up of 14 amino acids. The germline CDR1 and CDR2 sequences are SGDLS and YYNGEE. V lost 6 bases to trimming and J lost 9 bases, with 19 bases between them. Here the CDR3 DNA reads TGTGCCAGCACGAAGTTAGCGGAGGTGGGTGAGCAGTTCTTC. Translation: CASTKLAEVGEQFF.

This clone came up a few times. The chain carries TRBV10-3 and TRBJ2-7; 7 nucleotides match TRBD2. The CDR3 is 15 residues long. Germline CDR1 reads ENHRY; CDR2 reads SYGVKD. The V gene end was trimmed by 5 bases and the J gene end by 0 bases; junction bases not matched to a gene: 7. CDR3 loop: CAISQSGTNSYEQYF. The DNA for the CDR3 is TGTGCCATCAGTCAATCCGGGACTAACTCCTACGAGCAGTACTTC.

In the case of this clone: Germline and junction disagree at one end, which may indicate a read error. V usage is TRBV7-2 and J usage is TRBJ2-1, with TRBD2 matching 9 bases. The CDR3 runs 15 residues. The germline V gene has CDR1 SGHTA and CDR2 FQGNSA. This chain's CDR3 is CASTLAGETYNEQFF. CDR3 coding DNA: TGTGCCAGCACCTTAGCGGGAGAAACCTACAATGAGCAGTTCTTC.

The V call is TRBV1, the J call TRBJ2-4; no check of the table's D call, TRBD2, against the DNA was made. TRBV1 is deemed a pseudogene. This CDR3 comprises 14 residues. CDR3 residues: CTSSRLADKNIQYF. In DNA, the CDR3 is TGCACCAGCAGCCGTCTAGCGGATAAAAACATTCAGTACTTC.

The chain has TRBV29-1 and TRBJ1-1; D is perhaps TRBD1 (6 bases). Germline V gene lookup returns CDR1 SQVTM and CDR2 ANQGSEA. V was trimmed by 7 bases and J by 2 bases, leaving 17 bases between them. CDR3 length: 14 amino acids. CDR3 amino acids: CSGSLTGGNTEAFF. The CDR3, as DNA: TGCAGCGGCAGCCTGACGGGGGGCAACACTGAAGCTTTCTTT.

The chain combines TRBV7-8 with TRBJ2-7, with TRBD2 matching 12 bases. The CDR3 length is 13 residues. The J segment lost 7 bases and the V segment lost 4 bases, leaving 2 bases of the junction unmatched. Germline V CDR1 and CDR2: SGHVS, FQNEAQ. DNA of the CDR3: TGTGCCAGCAGCTCCGGACTAGCGGGGGAGCAGTACTTC. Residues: CASSSGLAGEQYF.

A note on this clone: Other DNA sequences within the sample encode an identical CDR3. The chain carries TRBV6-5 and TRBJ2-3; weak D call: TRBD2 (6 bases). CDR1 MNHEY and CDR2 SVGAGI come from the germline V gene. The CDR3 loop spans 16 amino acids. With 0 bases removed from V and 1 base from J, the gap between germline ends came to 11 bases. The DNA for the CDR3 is TGTGCCAGCAGTTACTCGGGCGGGATAGGCACAGATACGCAGTATTTT. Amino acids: CASSYSGGIGTDTQYF.

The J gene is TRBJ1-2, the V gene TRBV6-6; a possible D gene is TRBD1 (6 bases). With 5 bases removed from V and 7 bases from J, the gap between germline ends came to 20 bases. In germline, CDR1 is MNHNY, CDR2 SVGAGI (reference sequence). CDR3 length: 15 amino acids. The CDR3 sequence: CASSPTSGGASGYTF. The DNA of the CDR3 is TGTGCCAGCAGTCCGACCTCGGGGGGGGCGAGTGGCTACACCTTC.

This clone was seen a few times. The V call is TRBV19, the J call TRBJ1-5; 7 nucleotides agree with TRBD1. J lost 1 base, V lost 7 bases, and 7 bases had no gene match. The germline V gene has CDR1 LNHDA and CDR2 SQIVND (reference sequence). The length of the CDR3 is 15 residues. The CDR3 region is CASTLGGQSNQPQHF. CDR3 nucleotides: TGTGCCAGTACCCTAGGGGGCCAGAGCAATCAGCCCCAGCATTTT.